Below, 21 T cell receptor beta chains from the same sample are listed, as sequenced in a study of T-cell memory formation after mild COVID-19. Each CDR3 protein is one row after TCRdb ran MiXCR on the 5' RACE reads. The profile shows 350,000 to 400,000 distinct CDR3 sequences, around a fifth of them singletons. The sample was PBMCs or a T cell subset sorted from them (not recorded which). These receptors were collected from an adult woman who had mild COVID-19 (a few samples of this study predate the infection). Cell type and time point are not known.

The chain couples TRBV12-3 or TRBV12-4 to TRBJ2-5; no firm D call. V was trimmed by 2 bases and J by 1 base, leaving 8 bases between them. The CDR3 is made up of 14 amino acids. The chain's CDR3 is CASSLTRRQETQYF. The CDR3 DNA reads as TGTGCCAGCAGTTTAACCCGTCGCCAAGAGACCCAGTACTTC.

There are a few counts of this clonotype. In DNA form, the CDR3 reads TGTGCCAGCAGCGAACTGGGACTAGCGGGAGGCAATGAGCAGTTCTTC. Encoded protein: CASSELGLAGGNEQFF. V usage is TRBV11-3 and J usage is TRBJ2-1; the match to TRBD2 covers 15 bases. The germline V gene encodes CDR1 SGHNT and CDR2 YENEEA. V was clipped by 5 bases and J by 6 bases; unmatched bases: 5. The CDR3 extends over 16 amino acids.

This sequence joins TRBV10-3 and TRBJ2-1; D call uncertain. In germline, CDR1 is ENHRY, CDR2 SYGVKD. There are 15 residues in the CDR3. Trimming stripped 0 bases from V and 2 bases from J, with 8 bases between. The DNA for the CDR3 is TGTGCCATCAGTGAGTCAATCGCCACCTACAATGAGCAGTTCTTC. Translating it yields CAISESIATYNEQFF.

V usage is TRBV20-1 and J usage is TRBJ1-1; TRBD1 might be the D (6 bases). The germline V and J ends were trimmed by 6 bases and 3 bases, with 23 bases remaining between them. Per germline, CDR1 DFQATT and CDR2 SNEGSKA (reference sequence). The CDR3 covers 16 residues. The CDR3 bases are TGCAGTGCCCCCCCTATGGGGGCGCTCTCCCACACTGAAGCTTTCTTT. The encoded protein is CSAPPMGALSHTEAFF.

This clonotype was detected a few times. The CDR3 DNA follows: TGTGCCAGCGGCTCCCATCAGGTCAGCTCCTACAATGAGCAGTTCTTC. It codes for CASGSHQVSSYNEQFF. This chain joins TRBV7-9 and TRBJ2-1; D gene unclear. V lost 8 bases and J lost 0, with 17 bases in between. Germline V CDR1 and CDR2: SEHNR, FQNEAQ (reference sequence). This CDR3 is built from 16 residues.

The table lists this clonotype with many counts. This sequence joins TRBV24-1 and TRBJ1-2; 9 bases agree with TRBD1. Unmatched junction bases numbered 4, after V lost 2 bases and J lost 4 bases. Germline V gene sequence: CDR1 KGHDR, CDR2 SFDVKD. This CDR3 is 15 amino acids long. CDR3 sequence reads: CATSDSGTGRYGYTF. The CDR3 DNA reads TGTGCCACCAGTGATTCGGGGACAGGGCGCTATGGCTACACCTTC.

The chain links TRBV6-6 to TRBJ1-1, with no clear D. The CDR3 is 12 residues long. The germline gives CDR1 MNHNY, CDR2 SVGAGI (reference sequence). V gave up 6 bases and J gave up 7 bases, with 12 bases separating them. The CDR3 spells CASSHSLSEAFF. For the CDR3, the DNA is TGTGCCAGCAGCCACTCCCTGAGTGAAGCTTTCTTT.

This clonotype has more than one count but fewer than ten. In DNA, the CDR3 is TGCAGCGTTGAAGATGAAAGGACCTACACAGATACGCAGTATTTT. It translates to CSVEDERTYTDTQYF. J is TRBJ2-3 and V is TRBV29-1; D gene ambiguous. This CDR3 contains 15 residues. Germline CDR1 and CDR2: SQVTM and ANQGSEA. V shed 0 bases and J shed 2 bases, with 12 bases lying between them.

The chain couples TRBV12-3 or TRBV12-4 to TRBJ2-1; tentatively, D is TRBD2 (6 bases). The CDR3 has 15 amino acids. V dropped 7 bases and J dropped 8 bases, with 21 bases sitting between them. DNA of the CDR3: TGTGCCAGCAACATGGCTGGGACTCCCTTTTATGAGCAGTTCTTC. As protein: CASNMAGTPFYEQFF.

The chain links TRBV7-3 to TRBJ1-1; D call uncertain. Germline loops: CDR1 SGHTA, CDR2 FQGTGA. V lost 5 bases to trimming and J lost 5 bases, with 12 bases between them. This CDR3 is built from 13 residues. The CDR3 spells CASSTGLGTEAFF. The CDR3 DNA reads as TGTGCCAGCAGCACCGGCTTGGGAACTGAAGCTTTCTTT.

CDR3 nucleotides: TGTGCCAGCAGCTTCTCAGGGGGGAGAGTGAACACTGAAGCTTTCTTT. It translates to CASSFSGGRVNTEAFF. The chain joins TRBV7-2 to TRBJ1-1; 7 nucleotides agree with TRBD1. This CDR3 contains 16 residues. After removal of 3 bases from V and 0 bases from J, the junction contained 7 bases not matched to a gene. Germline CDR1 is SGHTA and CDR2 is FQGNSA.

This sequence joins TRBV7-9 and TRBJ2-3, with TRBD2 matching over 8 bases. After removal of 3 bases from V and 3 bases from J, the junction contained 8 bases not matched to a gene. This CDR3 comprises 16 residues. Germline V CDR1 and CDR2: SEHNR, FQNEAQ (reference sequence). The CDR3 region has the DNA TGTGCCAGCAGCTTCGGACTAGCTGCGAGTACAGATACGCAGTATTTT. This codes for CASSFGLAASTDTQYF.

This chain joins TRBV29-1 and TRBJ2-1; D is perhaps TRBD1 or TRBD2 (5 bases each). V was pared by 8 bases and J by 4 bases, with 15 bases between. Germline V CDR1 and CDR2: SQVTM, ANQGSEA. The CDR3 consists of 13 residues. This CDR3 reads CSLGVARYNEQFF. The CDR3 DNA reads as TGCAGCTTAGGGGTAGCGAGGTACAATGAGCAGTTCTTC.

The chain recombines TRBV20-1 with TRBJ2-5; 10 bases fit TRBD1. The J call is doubtful: the DNA matches TRBJ2-7 better. The CDR3 runs 15 residues. Per the germline V gene, CDR1 is DFQATT and CDR2 is SNEGSKA (reference sequence). The CDR3 region has the DNA TGCAGTGCTAGAGACGGGACAGGGGTCTCCTACGAGCAGTACTTC. Encoded protein: CSARDGTGVSYEQYF.

This clonotype was seen once. This chain uses TRBV11-3 with TRBJ2-3; 12 bases line up with TRBD2. The length of the CDR3 is 17 residues. The ends lost 5 bases at V and 3 bases at J; junction bases unmatched: 9. Germline CDR1 reads SGHNT; CDR2 reads YENEEA. Here the CDR3 reads CASSDPGTSGFTDTQYF. The CDR3 DNA sequence: TGTGCCAGCAGCGATCCCGGGACTAGCGGGTTTACAGATACGCAGTATTTT.

The chain has TRBV4-3 and TRBJ1-6; no clear D gene. This CDR3 comprises 15 residues. Trimming cost V 5 bases and J 0 bases, with 8 bases left between them. Germline lookup yields CDR1 LGHNA and CDR2 YSLEER. CDR3 in DNA: TGCGCCAGCAGCAGGGAGAGCTCCTATAATTCACCCCTCCACTTT. This translates into CASSRESSYNSPLHF.

The chain links TRBV30 to TRBJ1-2; tentatively, D is TRBD1 (5 bases). This CDR3 is 13 amino acids long. V shed 0 bases and J shed 3 bases, with 8 bases lying between them. The germline V gene encodes CDR1 GTSNPN and CDR2 SVGIG (reference sequence). CDR3 residues: CAWSVGADYGYTF. The CDR3 DNA is TGTGCCTGGAGTGTAGGGGCGGACTATGGCTACACCTTC. Filled out from reference TRBV30 and TRBJ1-2, the complete variable domain reads SQTIHQWPATLVQPVGSPLSLECTVEGTSNPNLYWYRQAAGRGLQLLFYSVGIGQISSEVPQNLSASRPQDRQFILSSKKLLLSDSGFYLCAWSVGADYGYTFGSGTRLTVV.

This clonotype was seen a handful of times. The rearrangement links TRBV5-4 to TRBJ2-7; 10 positions match TRBD1. The V gene end was trimmed by 4 bases and the J gene end by 7 bases; junction bases not matched to a gene: 8. This CDR3 spans 14 amino acids. Germline CDR1 SGHNT, CDR2 YYREEE (reference sequence). CDR3 loop: CASSLGQGLREQYF. The DNA of the CDR3 is TGTGCCAGCAGCCTGGGACAGGGGCTTCGGGAGCAGTACTTC.

The chain employs TRBV6-2 or TRBV6-3 and TRBJ2-6; D ambiguous. CDR1 and CDR2 from the germline V gene are MNHEY and SVGEGT. The CDR3 is made up of 17 amino acids. V shed 0 bases and J shed 4 bases, with 13 bases lying between them. The CDR3 here is CASSYSRFGSGANVLTF. CDR3 sequence (DNA): TGTGCCAGCAGTTACTCTAGGTTTGGGTCCGGGGCCAACGTCCTGACTTTC.

The CDR3 DNA sequence: TGCAGCGTTGGCCGCAGGGGGATTGGGAATGAGCAGTTCTTC. The encoded protein is CSVGRRGIGNEQFF. This rearrangement joins TRBV29-1 to TRBJ2-1, with TRBD1 matching over 7 bases. Germline loops: CDR1 SQVTM, CDR2 ANQGSEA. V lost 4 bases to trimming and J lost 7 bases; unmatched junction nucleotides: 10. The CDR3 runs to 14 residues.

The genes are TRBV20-1 and TRBJ2-7; 7 positions agree with TRBD2. The CDR3 extends over 14 amino acids. Trimming removed 0 bases from V and 6 bases from J; junction bases left unmatched: 8. Germline assignment: CDR1 DFQATT and CDR2 SNEGSKA (reference sequence). The CDR3 loop reads CSARDQAGAREQYF. The CDR3 DNA reads as TGCAGTGCTAGAGATCAGGCGGGAGCCCGCGAGCAGTACTTC.